This passage covers 21 T cell receptor beta chains from one sample sequenced in a study of blood T cell repertoires in COVID-19. Generated by immunoSEQ multiplex PCR, the TCRdb table keeps only in-frame clones and is missing some. The sample shows around 170,000 clones, around 80% of them seen only once. The specimen was peripheral blood. The receptors stem from a man aged 25 to 40 with active or convalescent COVID-19.

The V and J genes are TRBV7-9 and TRBJ2-4; tentative D call: TRBD2 (5 bases). Per germline, CDR1 SEHNR and CDR2 FQNEAQ (reference sequence). The length of the CDR3 is 13 residues. The V end lost 5 bases, the J end lost 3 bases, and 8 bases lay between the germline ends. In DNA, the CDR3 is TGTGCCAGCAGCCACGGGGACAAAAACATTCAGTACTTC. Its protein product is CASSHGDKNIQYF.

This chain connects TRBV19 to TRBJ2-1; no clear D gene. Between the trimmed V and J ends, which lost 3 bases and 10 bases, there was a span of 10 bases. Germline V gene data show CDR1 as LNHDA and CDR2 as SQIVND (reference sequence). This CDR3 is built from 12 residues. Written as DNA, the CDR3 is TGTGCCAGTAGTATCTCGAAGGAGGAGCAGTTCTTC. As protein: CASSISKEEQFF.

The chain couples TRBV7-8 to TRBJ2-1, with 7 bases aligning to TRBD1. The CDR3 consists of 14 residues. V lost 2 bases, J lost 10 bases, and 8 bases stayed unmatched. Germline-derived CDR1 and CDR2 are SGHVS and FQNEAQ. The CDR3 DNA sequence: TGTGCCAGCAGCTTAAGTCCGGGACAGAAGGAGCAGTTCTTC. Translated: CASSLSPGQKEQFF.

Concerning this clone itself: Other DNA sequences in the same sample also yield this CDR3. V is TRBV19 and J is TRBJ1-1, with TRBD1 matching over 7 bases. The junction had 4 bases not matched to a gene; V was cut back by 5 bases and J by 1 base. The CDR3 is 14 amino acids. Germline V gene lookup returns CDR1 LNHDA and CDR2 SQIVND (reference sequence). As DNA, the CDR3 is TGTGCCAGTAGTCCCCGACAGGGGAACACTGAAGCTTTCTTT. Translated: CASSPRQGNTEAFF.

The chain couples TRBV7-2 to TRBJ1-2; the match to TRBD1 covers 7 bases. V gave up 4 bases and J gave up 6 bases; unmatched junction bases: 5. Germline-derived CDR1 and CDR2 are SGHTA and FQGNSA. This CDR3 is built from 13 residues. This CDR3 is CASSYRDRDGYTF. As DNA, the CDR3 is TGTGCCAGCAGCTACCGGGACAGAGATGGCTACACCTTC.

This sequence joins TRBV10-2 and TRBJ2-3, with 7 bases fitting TRBD2. Germline values: CDR1 WSHSY, CDR2 SAAADI. V lost 3 bases and J lost 3; bases outside the gene matches: 6. The CDR3 loop spans 15 amino acids. CDR3 loop: CASSDYAGATDTQYF. The DNA of the CDR3 is TGCGCCAGCAGTGATTATGCGGGAGCGACAGATACGCAGTATTTT.

V usage is TRBV18 and J usage is TRBJ1-2; 8 positions agree with TRBD1. Per germline, CDR1 KGHSH and CDR2 LQKENI. The CDR3 spans 15 residues. Losses at the gene ends were 3 bases for V and 0 bases for J; bases not matched to a gene: 3. The CDR3 bases are TGTGCCAGCTCACCCGACAGGGGAGCTAACTATGGCTACACCTTC. Protein sequence: CASSPDRGANYGYTF.

This chain joins TRBV5-5 and TRBJ2-7; D possibly corresponds to TRBD1 (6 bases). Germline lookup yields CDR1 SGHKS and CDR2 YYEKEE (reference sequence). The germline V and J ends were trimmed by 4 bases and 3 bases, with 20 bases remaining between them. This CDR3 has 16 residues. The CDR3 DNA follows: TGTGCCAGCAGCCCTACCAGCTCAACAGGGCTCTACGAGCAGTACTTC. It yields the protein CASSPTSSTGLYEQYF.

The chain has TRBV5-1 and TRBJ1-1; D not certain. The germline V gene encodes CDR1 SGHRS and CDR2 YFSETQ. V lost 2 bases, J lost 3 bases, and 8 bases lay in between. The CDR3 spans 13 residues. The CDR3 loop reads CASSFQSDTEAFF. In DNA form, the CDR3 reads TGCGCCAGCAGCTTCCAGTCCGACACTGAAGCTTTCTTT.

On this clone itself: Other DNA sequences in the sample encode the same CDR3. The V call is TRBV19, the J call TRBJ1-5, with 8 positions matching TRBD1. CDR1 is LNHDA, CDR2 SQIVND, per germline (reference sequence). The CDR3 has 14 amino acids. Losses at the gene ends were 4 bases for V and 7 bases for J; bases not matched to a gene: 6. CDR3 DNA: TGTGCCAGTAGTAGAGGACAGGGACACCAGCCCCAGCATTTT. Amino acids: CASSRGQGHQPQHF.

The rearrangement links TRBV2 to TRBJ1-2; TRBD1 agrees at 11 bases. The CDR3 extends over 15 amino acids. CDR1 and CDR2 (germline): SNHLY, FYNNEI. Trimming at V came to 1 base and at J to 7 bases, leaving 5 bases not matched to a gene. The CDR3 DNA reads as TGTGCCAGCAGTGAAGTAGGACAGGGGGCTTTTGGCTACACCTTC. It translates to CASSEVGQGAFGYTF. The full variable domain, rest sourced from reference TRBV2 and TRBJ1-2, is EPEVTQTPSHQVTQMGQEVILRCVPISNHLYFYWYRQILGQKVEFLVSFYNNEISEKSEIFDDQFSVERPDGSNFTLKIRSTKLEDSAMYFCASSEVGQGAFGYTFGSGTRLTVV.

The chain employs TRBV5-5 and TRBJ1-4; 10 positions agree with TRBD1. The length of the CDR3 is 16 residues. Germline loops: CDR1 SGHKS, CDR2 YYEKEE (reference sequence). Unmatched junction bases numbered 4, after V lost 4 bases and J lost 1 base. The DNA for the CDR3 is TGTGCCAGCAGCCTGGACAGGGGGGTAACTAATGAAAAACTGTTTTTT. Its translation: CASSLDRGVTNEKLFF. Full variable domain (missing parts from reference TRBV5-5 and TRBJ1-4): DAGVTQSPTHLIKTRGQQVTLRCSPISGHKSVSWYQQVLGQGPQFIFQYYEKEERGRGNFPDRFSARQFPNYSSELNVNALLLGDSALYLCASSLDRGVTNEKLFFGSGTQLSVL.

The chain recombines TRBV4-3 with TRBJ2-3, with a weak D call TRBD2 (5 bases). The CDR3 sequence is 15 residues long. Germline V gene lookup returns CDR1 LGHNA and CDR2 YSLEER. Trimming left V 0 bases short and J 2 bases short, with 9 bases between. CDR3 in DNA: TGCGCCAGCAGCCAAGATACGGGATACACAGATACGCAGTATTTT. Translation: CASSQDTGYTDTQYF.

The genes are TRBV25-1 and TRBJ1-5; 9 positions agree with TRBD1. The V and J ends lost 4 bases and 4 bases, in that order; junction bases with no gene match: 8. CDR1 is MGHDK and CDR2 is SYGVNS in the germline V gene. The CDR3 length is 16 residues. The CDR3 sequence is CASSGVSGQGNQPQHF. The CDR3, as DNA: TGTGCCAGCAGTGGTGTGTCCGGACAGGGGAATCAGCCCCAGCATTTT.

The table lists this clone with a count of one. The chain is built from TRBV6-6 and TRBJ1-6; 8 nucleotides line up with TRBD1. V shed 5 bases, J shed 0 bases, and the junction held 6 bases outside the gene matches. The germline CDR1 and CDR2 sequences are MNHNY and SVGAGI (reference sequence). CDR3 length: 17 residues. CDR3: CASSPGGPSSYNSPLHF. The CDR3 DNA follows: TGTGCCAGCAGTCCAGGGGGCCCGAGCTCCTATAATTCACCCCTCCACTTT.

The chain uses TRBV4-1 and TRBJ1-4, with TRBD1 matching over 10 bases. J gave up 8 bases and V 5 bases, and 8 bases lay outside the gene matches. The CDR3 is made up of 15 amino acids. Germline values: CDR1 MGHRA, CDR2 YSYEKL. As DNA, the CDR3 is TGCGCCAGCAGCAGTTGGACAGGGGGTGCCGAAAAACTGTTTTTT. Its protein is CASSSWTGGAEKLFF.

V gene TRBV5-1 combines with J gene TRBJ1-1; maybe TRBD1 (6 bases). The CDR3 runs 15 residues. Germline-derived CDR1 and CDR2 are SGHRS and YFSETQ. The germline V and J ends were trimmed by 4 bases and 5 bases, with 18 bases remaining between them. The DNA for the CDR3 is TGCGCCAGCAGCCAGACGGGGGGCACGGGGACTGAAGCTTTCTTT. It codes for CASSQTGGTGTEAFF.

This chain links TRBV18 with TRBJ2-3, with D perhaps matching TRBD1 (5 bases). The CDR3 runs 14 residues. CDR1 is KGHSH and CDR2 is LQKENI in the germline V gene. Trimming cost V 3 bases and J 3 bases, with 10 bases left between them. This CDR3 is CASSPSTVTDTQYF. CDR3 bases: TGTGCCAGCTCACCCTCGACAGTAACAGATACGCAGTATTTT.

The rearrangement joins TRBV14 to TRBJ2-3; unclear D gene. This CDR3 region has 13 residues. V shed 6 bases and J shed 6 bases, with 13 bases lying between them. In germline, CDR1 is SGHDN, CDR2 FVKESK. CDR3 loop: CASSPQSRDTQYF. The CDR3 nucleotides are TGTGCCAGCAGTCCTCAAAGCAGGGATACGCAGTATTTT.

The V call is TRBV10-1, the J call TRBJ2-7; D remains unclear. This CDR3 has 14 residues. CDR1 and CDR2 from the germline V gene are WNHNN and SYGVQD (reference sequence). The germline V and J ends were trimmed by 2 bases and 7 bases, with 15 bases remaining between them. The CDR3 DNA follows: TGCGCCAGCAGTGAGGGGCAGGAATTTTCGGAGCAGTACGTC. As protein: CASSEGQEFSEQYV.

This sequence joins TRBV30 and TRBJ1-6; 9 bases align to TRBD1. Trimming removed 2 bases from V and 10 bases from J; junction bases left unmatched: 6. Germline-derived CDR1 and CDR2 are GTSNPN and SVGIG (reference sequence). The CDR3 totals 14 residues. The DNA of the CDR3 is TGTGCCTGGAGTTTCCGGGACAGGGTCTCACCCCTCCACTTT. As protein: CAWSFRDRVSPLHF. Complete variable domain (other parts from reference TRBV30 and TRBJ1-6): SQTIHQWPATLVQPVGSPLSLECTVEGTSNPNLYWYRQAAGRGLQLLFYSVGIGQISSEVPQNLSASRPQDRQFILSSKKLLLSDSGFYLCAWSFRDRVSPLHFGNGTRLTVT.